Shown below are 14 T cell receptor beta chains from a single sample sequenced in a study of shared clonotypes between healthy human individuals. Assay used: immunoSEQ multiplex PCR; TCRdb lists only in-frame clones, some missing. The data contain a few million clones, more than 85% of them singletons. Sequenced: naive CD4+ T cells from PBMCs. Subset: CD45RA+ positively selected. The receptors stem from a man aged 18 to 30 in good health. Some clones in this sample may be carry-over from other donors' samples.

The chain recombines TRBV11-1 with TRBJ1-2; 12 nucleotides agree with TRBD1. This CDR3 contains 15 residues. V lost 4 bases and J lost 4; bases outside the gene matches: 4. Germline V gene sequence: CDR1 SGHAT, CDR2 FQDESV (reference sequence). The CDR3 nucleotides are TGTGCCAGCAGCTCCCGGGACAGGGGGCTCTATGGCTACACCTTC. Protein sequence: CASSSRDRGLYGYTF.

Concerning this clone: The same CDR3 is also encoded by other DNA sequences in this sample. The rearrangement joins TRBV7-3 to TRBJ2-3, with D maybe TRBD2 (5 bases). The germline V and J ends were trimmed by 4 bases and 0 bases, with 8 bases remaining between them. Germline V gene data show CDR1 as SGHTA and CDR2 as FQGTGA. The CDR3 is 14 residues long. CDR3 in amino acids: CASSSRGSTDTQYF. The CDR3 coding sequence is TGTGCCAGCAGCTCCCGGGGAAGCACAGATACGCAGTATTTT.

The rearrangement links TRBV7-9 to TRBJ2-2, with TRBD1 as a possible D gene (6 bases). Trimming stripped 3 bases from V and 8 bases from J, with 19 bases between. Germline CDR1 reads SEHNR; CDR2 reads FQNEAQ (reference sequence). This CDR3 is built from 16 residues. The chain's CDR3 is CASSFLGTTIRGELFF. The CDR3 bases are TGTGCCAGCAGCTTCCTAGGGACAACTATCAGGGGGGAGCTGTTTTTT.

A single count supports this clone. V is TRBV20-1 and J is TRBJ2-7; D not certain. Trimming removed 3 bases from V and 6 bases from J, with 9 bases in between. Per the germline V gene, CDR1 is DFQATT and CDR2 is SNEGSKA (reference sequence). This CDR3 region has 11 residues. CDR3 region: CSASWRGEQYF. The CDR3 nucleotides are TGCAGTGCTAGTTGGCGCGGCGAGCAGTACTTC.

The J gene is TRBJ2-1, the V gene TRBV28; D could derive from TRBD1 or TRBD2 (5 bases each). The CDR3 has 14 amino acids. Trimming removed 1 base from V and 12 bases from J, with 16 bases in between. Germline V gives CDR1 MDHEN, CDR2 SYDVKM. CDR3 amino acids: CASSLSPRGAGQFF. DNA for the CDR3: TGTGCCAGCAGTTTATCCCCCAGAGGGGCGGGGCAGTTCTTC.

The V gene is TRBV7-9, the J gene TRBJ1-2; a weak D match, TRBD1 (6 bases). The CDR3 is 16 residues long. The V gene lost 7 bases and the J gene lost 3 bases, with 21 bases spanning the gap. Germline lookup yields CDR1 SEHNR and CDR2 FQNEAQ (reference sequence). CDR3 in amino acids: CASTPPGRGGDYGYTF. DNA for the CDR3: TGTGCCAGCACCCCTCCGGGGCGAGGGGGGGACTATGGCTACACCTTC.

The genes are TRBV7-9 and TRBJ2-2, with a tentative D call TRBD1 (6 bases). Per the germline V gene, CDR1 is SEHNR and CDR2 is FQNEAQ (reference sequence). This CDR3 is built from 14 residues. Between the trimmed V and J ends, which lost 9 bases and 4 bases, there was a span of 15 bases. CDR3 in DNA: TGTGCCAGGGGGGCTAGCAGCCTCACCGGGGAGCTGTTTTTT. This translates into CARGASSLTGELFF.

The chain carries TRBV6-5 and TRBJ2-1, with no clear D. Trimming removed 2 bases at V and 7 bases at J, with 9 bases between. Germline CDR1 MNHEY, CDR2 SVGAGI. The CDR3 loop spans 13 amino acids. CDR3 in amino acids: CASSYTLGNEQFF. The CDR3 DNA follows: TGTGCCAGCAGTTACACCCTCGGGAATGAGCAGTTCTTC.

This rearrangement joins TRBV9 to TRBJ2-1; D assignment may be TRBD1 or TRBD2 (6 bases each). Trimming took off 3 bases at V and 8 bases at J, with 18 bases between the two ends. CDR3 length: 15 amino acids. CDR1 is SGDLS and CDR2 is YYNGEE in the germline V gene. The CDR3 is CASSAQGGTSHEQFF. The CDR3 nucleotides are TGTGCCAGCAGCGCCCAAGGGGGGACTTCTCATGAGCAGTTCTTC.

The chain has TRBV6-5 and TRBJ1-3; 7 bases align to TRBD1. The CDR3 consists of 14 residues. Germline values: CDR1 MNHEY, CDR2 SVGAGI. J lost 4 bases, V lost 6 bases, and 6 bases had no gene match. The DNA for the CDR3 is TGTGCCAGCAGGGGCCGGGACAGAGGAAACACCATATATTTT. Translation gives CASRGRDRGNTIYF.

CDR3 DNA: TGTGCCAGCAGCTGGTACAGGAGCGGCGAGACCCAGTACTTC. The encoded protein is CASSWYRSGETQYF. This chain links TRBV11-2 with TRBJ2-5; tentatively, D is TRBD1 or TRBD2 (5 bases each). Germline lookup yields CDR1 SGHAT and CDR2 FQNNGV. The CDR3 has 14 residues. Deletions cut 4 bases from V and 5 bases from J, with 14 bases between.

The V call is TRBV9, the J call TRBJ2-3, with TRBD2 identical over 9 bases. V was clipped by 6 bases and J by 4 bases; unmatched bases: 9. This CDR3 spans 15 amino acids. The V gene's germline CDR1 is SGDLS and CDR2 YYNGEE. In DNA, the CDR3 is TGTGCCAGCAACCTAGCGGGACTCACATCAGATACGCAGTATTTT. Protein: CASNLAGLTSDTQYF.

This chain links TRBV30 with TRBJ2-7; the D gene is possibly TRBD1 (5 bases). Germline V CDR1 and CDR2: GTSNPN, SVGIG (reference sequence). The CDR3 has 14 amino acids. V lost 3 bases to trimming and J lost 0 bases, with 12 bases between them. The CDR3 reads CAWRRNRSSYEQYF. The CDR3 DNA is TGTGCCTGGAGGAGAAACAGGAGCTCCTACGAGCAGTACTTC.

The chain is built from TRBV5-4 and TRBJ2-3; TRBD2 agrees at 12 bases. The CDR3 is 16 amino acids. CDR1 SGHNT and CDR2 YYREEE come from the germline V gene (reference sequence). Trimming took 4 bases from V and 0 from J; bases not matched to a gene: 3. CDR3 in amino acids: CASSRGTSGSTDTQYF. The DNA for the CDR3 is TGTGCCAGCAGCAGGGGGACTAGCGGGAGCACAGATACGCAGTATTTT.